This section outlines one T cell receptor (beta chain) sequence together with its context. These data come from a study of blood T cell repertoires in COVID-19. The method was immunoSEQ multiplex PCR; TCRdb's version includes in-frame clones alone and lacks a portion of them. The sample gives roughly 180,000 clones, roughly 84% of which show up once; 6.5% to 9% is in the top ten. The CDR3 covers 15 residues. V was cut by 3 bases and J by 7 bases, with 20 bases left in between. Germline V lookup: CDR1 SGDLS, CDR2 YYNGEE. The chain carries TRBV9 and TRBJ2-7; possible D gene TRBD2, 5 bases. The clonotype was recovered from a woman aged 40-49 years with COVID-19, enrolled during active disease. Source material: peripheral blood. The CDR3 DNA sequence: TGTGCCAGCAGCGGTCCACTAGTGGGGTTGGGGGAGCAGTACTTC. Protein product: CASSGPLVGLGEQYF.